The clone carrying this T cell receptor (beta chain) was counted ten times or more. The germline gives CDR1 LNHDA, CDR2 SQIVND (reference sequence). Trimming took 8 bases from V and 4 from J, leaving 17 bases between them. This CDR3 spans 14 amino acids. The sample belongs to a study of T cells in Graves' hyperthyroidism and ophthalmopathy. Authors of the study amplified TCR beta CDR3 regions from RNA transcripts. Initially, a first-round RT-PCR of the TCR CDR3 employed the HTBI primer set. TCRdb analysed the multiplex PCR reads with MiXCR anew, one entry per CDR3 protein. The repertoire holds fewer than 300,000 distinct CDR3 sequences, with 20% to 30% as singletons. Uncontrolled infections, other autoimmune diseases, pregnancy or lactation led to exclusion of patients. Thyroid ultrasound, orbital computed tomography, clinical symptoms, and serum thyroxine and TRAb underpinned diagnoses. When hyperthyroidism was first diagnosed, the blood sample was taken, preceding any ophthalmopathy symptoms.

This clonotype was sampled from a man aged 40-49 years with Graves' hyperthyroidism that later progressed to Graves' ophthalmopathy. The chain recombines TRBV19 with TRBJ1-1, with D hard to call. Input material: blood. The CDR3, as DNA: TGTGCCAGTTCTGGACCCCGGGCTGGCACTGAAGCTTTCTTT. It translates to CASSGPRAGTEAFF.